This TCR beta chain appears in the sequencing data of a study of monozygotic twins with inflammatory bowel disease. Each UMI harboured a 6-nucleotide sample barcode and was appended via template switching. The cDNA of both the TCRalpha and TCRbeta chains was subjected to two nested PCRs of about 15 and 9 cycles. TCRdb re-called the 5' RACE reads, yielding one record per CDR3 amino acid sequence without DNA. The sample includes hundreds of thousands of distinct CDR3 sequences. Unsorted whole blood yielded the total RNA, with T cells left unselected. The CDR3 has 16 amino acids. The V gene's germline CDR1 is SGHNT and CDR2 YYREEE (reference sequence).

The sample taken for sequencing was blood. The TCR was taken from a human donor with ulcerative colitis or Crohn's disease, or a healthy co-twin of an affected twin (not recorded which). This rearrangement joins TRBV5-4 to TRBJ2-1; there is no DNA to check the TCRdb D call of TRBD2. Here the CDR3 reads CASSLALSGRHNEQFF.